A selection of T cell receptor beta chains follows, all from one sample in a study of blood T cell repertoires in COVID-19. Data came from immunoSEQ multiplex PCR; TCRdb stores just in-frame clones and leaves some out. Of about 500,000 clones listed, roughly nine tenths were seen once; the top ten hold about 8%. Sequencing was done on a sample of peripheral blood. The receptors derive from a woman in her 50s with COVID-19, enrolled during active disease. The CDR3 runs from the conserved cysteine through the conserved F or W. A D gene is named only where the DNA matches it firmly. Size is stated for part of the rows, as once, few or many counts, or as a class when the clone is expanded.

abundance,v_gene,j_gene,d_gene,CDR3nt,CDR3aa
NA,TRBV2,TRBJ1-2,TRBD1,TGTGCCAGCAGTCTTGGACAGGACTATGGCTACACCTTC,CASSLGQDYGYTF
once,TRBV27,TRBJ1-1,TRBD1,TGTGCCAGCTGCGAGACAGGGGATAGATTGGACACTGAAGCTTTCTTT,CASCETGDRLDTEAFF
NA,TRBV6-6,TRBJ2-3,NA,TGTGCCAGCAGTTTACCGGGCACGGGGACAGATACGCAGTATTTT,CASSLPGTGTDTQYF
NA,TRBV11-2,TRBJ2-7,NA,TGTGCCAGCAGCCTGGCAGGGGCCAGCTCCTACGAGCAGTACTTC,CASSLAGASSYEQYF
NA,TRBV19,TRBJ1-4,TRBD1,TGTGCCAGTAGACAGGGGAGAGTCGCTGAAAAACTGTTTTTT,CASRQGRVAEKLFF
NA,TRBV30,TRBJ1-1,TRBD1,TGTGCCTCGGGGGGACAGGAGAACACTGAAGCTTTCTTT,CASGGQENTEAFF
NA,TRBV19,TRBJ1-1,NA,TGTGCCAGTAGTATTAGCCCGTTTAAACAGGTGAACACTGAAGCTTTCTTT,CASSISPFKQVNTEAFF
NA,TRBV6-1,TRBJ1-6,NA,TGTGCCAGCAGTGAAGGTGGGGCTTGGGATAATTCACCCCTCCACTTT,CASSEGGAWDNSPLHF
NA,TRBV12-3/TRBV12-4,TRBJ1-2,TRBD1,TGTGCCAGCAGCCCAAGGACAGGGGTGGGCTACACCTTC,CASSPRTGVGYTF
NA,TRBV29-1,TRBJ2-1,TRBD2,TGCAGCGTTGAAAGCAGACTAGCGGACAATGAGCAGTTCTTC,CSVESRLADNEQFF
NA,TRBV9,TRBJ1-1,NA,TGTGCCAGCAGCGTAAACAGCCGGGGGTACACTGAAGCTTTCTTT,CASSVNSRGYTEAFF
NA,TRBV19,TRBJ1-1,NA,TGTGCCAGTAGTCACACAGGTGAAGCTTTCTTT,CASSHTGEAFF
NA,TRBV5-1,TRBJ1-5,NA,TGCGCCAGCAGCTTGGATTCAGGGCCCAATCAGCCCCAGCATTTT,CASSLDSGPNQPQHF
once,TRBV5-4,TRBJ1-1,NA,TGTGCCAGCAGCTTGATCCAACTTCGGAGCGGGTTGAACACTGAAGCTTTCTTT,CASSLIQLRSGLNTEAFF
NA,TRBV7-6,TRBJ2-4,TRBD2,TGTGCCAGCAGCTTAGACCTAGCGGGTCCGTTAGCCAAAAACATTCAGTACTTC,CASSLDLAGPLAKNIQYF
NA,TRBV5-6,TRBJ1-3,TRBD1,TGTGCCAGCAGCCCGACTTGGACAGGTTCCGTGGGAAACACCATATATTTT,CASSPTWTGSVGNTIYF
NA,TRBV27,TRBJ1-4,NA,TGTGCCAGCAGTTGGAGACCCGGAGCAACTAATGAAAAACTGTTTTTT,CASSWRPGATNEKLFF